The 21 T cell receptor beta chains below all came from one sample that was sequenced in a study of PD-L1 blockade in urothelial cancer. The table came from immunoSEQ multiplex PCR; TCRdb's copy has only in-frame clones and leaves some out. The table includes 66,000 or so clones, 88% detected once. Time point meaning: peripheral blood 6 weeks after treatment start. This material consisted of PBMCs, taken around atezolizumab (anti-PD-L1) treatment. These receptors were taken from a man in his sixties with urothelial cancer.

This chain links TRBV27 with TRBJ1-4, with a tentative D call TRBD1 (5 bases). Germline V gene lookup returns CDR1 MNHEY and CDR2 SMNVEV (reference sequence). V lost 7 bases and J lost 1, with 10 bases in between. The CDR3 runs to 14 residues. Here the CDR3 DNA reads TGTGCCAGCAAAGGGGTCGGAACTAATGAAAAACTGTTTTTT. Its translation: CASKGVGTNEKLFF.

CDR3 DNA: TGTGCCAGCAGCTTACAGGGGCTGAACACTGAAGCTTTCTTT. This sequence encodes CASSLQGLNTEAFF. The rearrangement uses TRBV7-3 and TRBJ1-1, with a tentative D call TRBD1 (6 bases). From germline, CDR1 is SGHTA and CDR2 FQGTGA. V was cut by 2 bases and J by 0 bases, with 7 bases left in between. The CDR3 consists of 14 residues.

The chain is built from TRBV7-3 and TRBJ1-1; possibly TRBD1 for D (6 bases). Germline lookup yields CDR1 SGHTA and CDR2 FQGTGA. V shed 5 bases and J shed 6 bases, with 19 bases lying between them. This CDR3 is built from 15 residues. As DNA, the CDR3 is TGTGCCAGCAGCGCCGAAGGGCAGGGGTATGCTGAAGCTTTCTTT. It encodes CASSAEGQGYAEAFF.

V gene TRBV25-1 combines with J gene TRBJ2-1; a possible D gene is TRBD1 (6 bases). The CDR3 has 15 residues. V lost 6 bases and J lost 4, with 16 bases in between. Germline values: CDR1 MGHDK, CDR2 SYGVNS. CDR3 amino acids: CASSHLGGQYNEQFF. CDR3 nucleotide sequence: TGTGCCAGCAGCCATCTAGGGGGTCAGTACAATGAGCAGTTCTTC.

This rearrangement joins TRBV28 to TRBJ2-7, with TRBD2 matching over 9 bases. The length of the CDR3 is 15 residues. The V gene's germline CDR1 is MDHEN and CDR2 SYDVKM. V was clipped by 4 bases and J by 5 bases; unmatched bases: 9. DNA for the CDR3: TGTGCCAGCAGTTCAGGCGGGAGGGCCAGGGACGAGCAGTACTTC. This sequence encodes CASSSGGRARDEQYF. Complete variable domain (other parts from reference TRBV28 and TRBJ2-7): DVKVTQSSRYLVKRTGEKVFLECVQDMDHENMFWYRQDPGLGLRLIYFSYDVKMKEKGDIPEGYSVSREKKERFSLILESASTNQTSMYLCASSSGGRARDEQYFGPGTRLTVT.

The genes are TRBV9 and TRBJ2-5; D is possibly TRBD2 (6 bases). Trimming stripped 0 bases from V and 1 base from J, with 7 bases between. The CDR3 length is 14 residues. Looked up from germline, CDR1 is SGDLS and CDR2 is YYNGEE. CDR3 nucleotide sequence: TGTGCCAGCAGCGTAGGGGGGGTCCAAGAGACCCAGTACTTC. Amino acid sequence: CASSVGGVQETQYF. The variable domain in full, with the rest retrieved from reference TRBV9 and TRBJ2-5, is DSGVTQTPKHLITATGQRVTLRCSPRSGDLSVYWYQQSLDQGLQFLIQYYNGEERAKGNILERFSAQQFPDLHSELNLSSLELGDSALYFCASSVGGVQETQYFGPGTRLLVL.

The rearrangement joins TRBV9 to TRBJ2-1; TRBD2 matches at 10 bases. Germline values: CDR1 SGDLS, CDR2 YYNGEE. Trimming removed 4 bases from V and 5 bases from J; junction bases left unmatched: 6. CDR3 length: 15 residues. The CDR3 nucleotides read TGTGCCAGCAGCCTCCGGACTAGCGGTGACAATGAGCAGTTCTTC. Protein: CASSLRTSGDNEQFF.

In its sample, this clone was seen once. V usage is TRBV9 and J usage is TRBJ1-1, with D possibly matching TRBD1 (5 bases). The CDR3 is 15 residues long. Trimming took 0 bases from V and 10 from J, leaving 19 bases between them. The germline gives CDR1 SGDLS, CDR2 YYNGEE. In DNA, the CDR3 is TGTGCCAGCAGCGTAGGGCCCGTGGGGGGTTGGGGAGCTTTCTTT. Translated: CASSVGPVGGWGAFF.

This chain links TRBV5-8 with TRBJ1-3; the D is unclear. The V and J ends lost 1 base and 5 bases respectively, with 10 bases between them. The CDR3 consists of 14 residues. Per germline, CDR1 SGHTS and CDR2 YDEGEE. CDR3 sequence reads: CASSLKSDRNTIYF. The DNA for the CDR3 is TGTGCCAGCAGCTTGAAGAGTGACAGAAACACCATATATTTT.

J is TRBJ1-2 and V is TRBV2; D not resolved. Deletions cut 5 bases from V and 0 bases from J, with 10 bases between. Germline lookup yields CDR1 SNHLY and CDR2 FYNNEI. The CDR3 covers 14 residues. The CDR3 nucleotides are TGTGCCAGCAGTCCAGACTTAGCTAACTATGGCTACACCTTC. This encodes CASSPDLANYGYTF.

This clone was detected once. This sequence joins TRBV11-2 and TRBJ1-1; 7 nucleotides agree with TRBD1. Looked up from germline, CDR1 is SGHAT and CDR2 is FQNNGV. The V and J ends lost 6 bases and 1 base, in that order; junction bases with no gene match: 8. This CDR3 is built from 15 residues. DNA for the CDR3: TGTGCCAGCAGTAGTGACAGGGTAGGGAACACTGAAGCTTTCTTT. Its translation is CASSSDRVGNTEAFF.

J is TRBJ2-6 and V is TRBV19; the match to TRBD1 covers 7 bases. The CDR3 is made up of 18 amino acids. Germline CDR1 is LNHDA and CDR2 is SQIVND (reference sequence). V lost 6 bases to trimming and J lost 0 bases; unmatched junction nucleotides: 11. The CDR3: CASRRQGQAFSGANVLTF. The CDR3 coding sequence is TGTGCCAGTAGGAGACAGGGCCAGGCGTTCTCTGGGGCCAACGTCCTGACTTTC.

The chain combines TRBV5-6 with TRBJ1-1, with a possible D match to TRBD1 (5 bases). Germline lookup yields CDR1 SGHDT and CDR2 YYEEEE. The CDR3 has 14 amino acids. V lost 1 base and J lost 5, with 12 bases in between. This CDR3 is CASSLRQLRTEAFF. CDR3 nucleotides: TGTGCCAGCAGCTTGAGACAGCTGAGAACTGAAGCTTTCTTT. The variable domain in full, with the rest retrieved from reference TRBV5-6 and TRBJ1-1, is DAGVTQSPTHLIKTRGQQVTLRCSPKSGHDTVSWYQQALGQGPQFIFQYYEEEERQRGNFPDRFSGHQFPNYSSELNVNALLLGDSALYLCASSLRQLRTEAFFGQGTRLTVV.

V is TRBV2 and J is TRBJ1-2; D unclear. V lost 4 bases and J lost 2, with 2 bases in between. The germline V gene encodes CDR1 SNHLY and CDR2 FYNNEI. The CDR3 runs 11 residues. The CDR3 DNA is TGTGCCAGCAGTGTAAACTATGGCTACACCTTC. Its translation: CASSVNYGYTF.

The rearrangement links TRBV2 to TRBJ2-1, with unresolved D. The CDR3 has 16 residues. Germline-derived CDR1 and CDR2 are SNHLY and FYNNEI. Between the trimmed V and J ends, which lost 6 bases and 2 bases, there was a span of 17 bases. CDR3 sequence (DNA): TGTGCCAGCAGACGACTTAGCCGGTTGGCCTACAATGAGCAGTTCTTC. This codes for CASRRLSRLAYNEQFF.

The chain is built from TRBV19 and TRBJ1-1; D ambiguous. Germline CDR1 and CDR2: LNHDA and SQIVND (reference sequence). The V gene lost 1 base and the J gene lost 8 bases, with 11 bases spanning the gap. The CDR3 length is 13 residues. Here the CDR3 reads CASSIALQVEAFF. The CDR3 region has the DNA TGTGCCAGTAGTATAGCTCTCCAGGTAGAAGCTTTCTTT.

This clone has just a few counts. The chain is built from TRBV5-1 and TRBJ1-1; D may be TRBD1 (6 bases). The CDR3 runs 14 residues. Germline V lookup: CDR1 SGHRS, CDR2 YFSETQ. V was trimmed by 4 bases and J by 6 bases, leaving 16 bases between them. The CDR3 region is CASSLVRGRAEAFF. In nucleotides, the CDR3 is TGCGCCAGCAGCCTCGTGAGGGGGAGGGCTGAAGCTTTCTTT. Full variable domain (rest looked up from reference TRBV5-1 and TRBJ1-1): KAGVTQTPRYLIKTRGQQVTLSCSPISGHRSVSWYQQTPGQGLQFLFEYFSETQRNKGNFPGRFSGRQFSNSRSEMNVSTLELGDSALYLCASSLVRGRAEAFFGQGTRLTVV.

The V gene is TRBV30, the J gene TRBJ2-2, with 8 positions matching TRBD1. Germline CDR1 GTSNPN, CDR2 SVGIG (reference sequence). V gave up 4 bases and J gave up 1 base; unmatched junction bases: 2. The CDR3 runs to 14 residues. The DNA for the CDR3 is TGTGCCTGGACCGGGACAGGGAACACCGGGGAGCTGTTTTTT. It encodes CAWTGTGNTGELFF.

The rearrangement uses TRBV13 and TRBJ2-1; TRBD2 matches at 10 bases. CDR1 is PRHDT, CDR2 FYEKMQ, per germline (reference sequence). This CDR3 is 18 amino acids long. J gave up 0 bases and V 3 bases, and 8 bases lay outside the gene matches. The CDR3 nucleotides are TGTGCCAGCAGCTTGGGGCTAGCGGGGGACCTCTCCTACAATGAGCAGTTCTTC. This translates into CASSLGLAGDLSYNEQFF.

The chain combines TRBV10-3 with TRBJ1-3; no definite D call. Germline lookup yields CDR1 ENHRY and CDR2 SYGVKD. Trimming stripped 0 bases from V and 2 bases from J, with 8 bases between. The CDR3 totals 15 residues. CDR3 DNA sequence: TGTGCCATCAGTGAGTCGATACTTACTGGAAACACCATATATTTT. Amino acids: CAISESILTGNTIYF.

This clone was seen only once. V and J are TRBV5-1 and TRBJ1-1; 9 bases line up with TRBD1. Germline loops: CDR1 SGHRS, CDR2 YFSETQ. The V gene end was trimmed by 2 bases and the J gene end by 9 bases; junction bases not matched to a gene: 8. The CDR3 consists of 14 residues. CDR3 region: CASSFATGGFQAFF. DNA of the CDR3: TGCGCCAGCAGCTTTGCGACAGGGGGATTTCAAGCTTTCTTT.